This T cell receptor beta chain was sequenced during a study of T cell responses to AZD1222 COVID-19 vaccine (dated by TCRdb to the early 2020s). Study-wide context: AZD1222 recipients whose second dose came at about 4 weeks and those whose second dose came at about 12 weeks were combined into one group, since spike-specific TCR depth and breadth did not differ between the two schedules. TCR sequencing was performed for about 250 trial participants, of whom around 210 were given two doses of AZD1222 and around 25 were given two doses of MenACWY control vaccine. Trial participants were enrolled into age subgroups of 18-55, 56-69 and 70-plus years, which contained approximately 150, 30 and 60 TCR-sequenced participants, respectively.

The CDR3 regions of human TCRbeta chains were analyzed by immunosequencing. In the original analysis: Repertoire TCRs were matched against a reference library of SARS-CoV-2-specific TCRs generated with the MIRA antigen-specificity platform. Breadth meant the fraction of unique TCRs that were SARS-CoV-2-associated, whereas depth meant the fraction of total T cells that were SARS-CoV-2-associated. Using the MIRA data, each spike-specific TCR was mapped to the spike region that the TCR reacts to and placed in a CD4 or CD8 class. Log10-transformed breadth and depth values were compared by one-way ANOVA with Sidak's multiple comparisons tests. In its TCRdb copy, this immuneACCESS table keeps in-frame sequences only and misses some clones. Where compared with another copy, unresolved V genes explain less than half of these, and the others have no known cause. For V, J and clone size, that table is used; D and trimming come from the DNA. The sample table records some 150,000 clones; 90% of these occur just once. 1.5% to 2% of the sample comes from the top ten.

The germline V gene (reference sequence) yields MNHEY for CDR1 and SMNVEV for CDR2. The CDR3 sequence holds 17 residues, the cysteine and phenylalanine included. Only CDR3 DNA remains: 51 bases, in frame from the first base. V loses 1 base at its end and J loses 0 bases; junction bases beyond the gene matches: 4. The full study reports these points: Conclusions about previously exposed vaccinees are limited because only five to seven AZD1222 recipients were SARS-CoV-2 seropositive at baseline. Most participants were white British and females outnumbered males, and the authors suggested that clonal diversity may have been underestimated. Nearly half of unique spike-specific TCRs reportedly recognized epitopes outside regions mutated in the B.1.351 and B.1.1.7 variants. Because no samples from the day 14 peak response were available, repertoires could be characterized only after the peak T cell response. After two AZD1222 doses, both the breadth and the depth of spike-specific TCRs were significantly higher than at day 0 and than in MenACWY recipients. The 56-69-year group was small, and its depth increase did not reach significance, likely because of low power. The whole spike protein was spanned by vaccine-associated CD4 TCRs, and dominant responses were seen in regions 160-218 and 743-854.

Note on this clone: Its antigen target is currently unknown. There are no base qualities to consult, and no much larger clone falls within one base.

In the paper's terms, the time point label means: baseline before first vaccination. Samples from vaccinated people were obtained from the UK trials COV001 and COV002, which included a single-blind randomized controlled phase 2/3 trial of AZD1222 (ChAdOx1 nCoV-19) in healthy adults. For TCRbeta chain sequencing, PBMC samples were collected from trial participants at day 0 and at day 28 after the second dose. Specimen: peripheral blood, collected on day 0 of AZD1222 vaccination. The rearrangement joined TRBV27 to TRBJ1-4, with 8 middle bases fitting TRBD1. The receptor comes from an adult in good health. The DNA sequence reads TGTGCCAGCAGTTTATTGGGACAGGTGTCAACTAATGAAAAACTGTTTTTT. This gives the protein CASSLLGQVSTNEKLFF. This CDR3, with the reference TRBV27 and TRBJ1-4 proteins standing in past its ends, gives the full variable domain EAQVTQNPRYLITVTGKKLTVTCSQNMNHEYMSWYRQDPGLGLRQIYYSMNVEVTDKGDVPEGYKVSRKEKRNFPLILESPSPNQTSLYFCASSLLGQVSTNEKLFFGSGTQLSVL.